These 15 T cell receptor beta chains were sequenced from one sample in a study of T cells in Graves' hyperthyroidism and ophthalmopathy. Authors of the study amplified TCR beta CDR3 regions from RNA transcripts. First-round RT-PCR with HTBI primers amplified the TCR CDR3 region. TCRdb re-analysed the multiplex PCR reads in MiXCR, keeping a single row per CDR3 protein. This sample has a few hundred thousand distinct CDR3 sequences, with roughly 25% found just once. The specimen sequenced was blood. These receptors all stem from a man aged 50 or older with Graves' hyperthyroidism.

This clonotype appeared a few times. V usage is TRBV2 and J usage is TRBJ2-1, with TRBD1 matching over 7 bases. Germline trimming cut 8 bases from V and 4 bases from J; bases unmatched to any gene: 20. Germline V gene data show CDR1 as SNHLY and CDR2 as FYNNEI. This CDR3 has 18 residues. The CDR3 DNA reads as TGTGCCAGCGGACGACAACAGGGGTCCACCCCCCCTTACAATGAGCAGTTCTTC. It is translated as CASGRQQGSTPPYNEQFF.

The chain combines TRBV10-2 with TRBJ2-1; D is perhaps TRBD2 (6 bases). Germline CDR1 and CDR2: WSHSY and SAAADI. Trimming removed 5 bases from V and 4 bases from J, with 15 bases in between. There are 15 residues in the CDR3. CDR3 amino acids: CASSSRDLTYNEQFF. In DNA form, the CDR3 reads TGCGCCAGCAGTAGCCGGGACTTAACGTACAATGAGCAGTTCTTC.

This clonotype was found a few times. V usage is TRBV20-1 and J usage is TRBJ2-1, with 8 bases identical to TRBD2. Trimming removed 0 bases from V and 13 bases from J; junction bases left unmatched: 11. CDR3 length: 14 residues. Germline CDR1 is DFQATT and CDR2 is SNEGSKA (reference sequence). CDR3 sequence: CSARESQGSGNQFF. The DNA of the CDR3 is TGCAGTGCTAGAGAGAGCCAAGGTAGCGGGAACCAGTTCTTC.

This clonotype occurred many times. The CDR3 DNA follows: TGTGCCAGCAGCTTATTTTTTGGCCGCAGCACAGATACGCAGTATTTT. It translates to CASSLFFGRSTDTQYF. The gene calls are TRBV11-2 and TRBJ2-3; D unclear. Germline CDR1 SGHAT, CDR2 FQNNGV. With 2 bases removed from V and 0 bases from J, the gap between germline ends came to 12 bases. This CDR3 has 16 residues.

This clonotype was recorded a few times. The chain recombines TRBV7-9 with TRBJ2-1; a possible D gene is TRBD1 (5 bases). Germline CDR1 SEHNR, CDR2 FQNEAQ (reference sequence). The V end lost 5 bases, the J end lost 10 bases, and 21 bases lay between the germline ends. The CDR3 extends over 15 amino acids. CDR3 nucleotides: TGTGCCAGCAGCCCCATATCGGCTCCGTGGGGCGAGCAGTTCTTC. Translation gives CASSPISAPWGEQFF.

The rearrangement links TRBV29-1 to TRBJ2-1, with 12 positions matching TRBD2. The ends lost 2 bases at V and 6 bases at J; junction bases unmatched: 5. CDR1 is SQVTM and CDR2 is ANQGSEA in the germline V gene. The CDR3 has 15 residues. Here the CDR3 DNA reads TGCAGCGTTGAACACGGACTAGCGGGAAGCAATGAGCAGTTCTTC. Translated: CSVEHGLAGSNEQFF.

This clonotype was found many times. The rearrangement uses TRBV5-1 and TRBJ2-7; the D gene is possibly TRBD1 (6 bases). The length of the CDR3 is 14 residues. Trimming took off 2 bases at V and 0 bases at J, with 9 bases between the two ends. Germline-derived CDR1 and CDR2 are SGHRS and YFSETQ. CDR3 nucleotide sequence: TGCGCCAGCAGCTTTGACAGGAGCTCCTACGAGCAGTACTTC. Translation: CASSFDRSSYEQYF.

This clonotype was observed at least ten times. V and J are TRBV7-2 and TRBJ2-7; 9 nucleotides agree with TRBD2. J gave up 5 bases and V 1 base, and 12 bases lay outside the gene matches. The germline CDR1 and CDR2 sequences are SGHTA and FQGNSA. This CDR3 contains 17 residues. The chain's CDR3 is CASSLESGGRAGNEQYF. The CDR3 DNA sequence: TGTGCCAGCAGCTTAGAATCAGGCGGGAGGGCCGGTAACGAGCAGTACTTC.

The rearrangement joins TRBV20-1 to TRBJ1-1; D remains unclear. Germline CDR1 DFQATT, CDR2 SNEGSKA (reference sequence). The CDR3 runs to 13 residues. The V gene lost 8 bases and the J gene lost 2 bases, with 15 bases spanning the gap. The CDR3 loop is CSTPGRTNTEAFF. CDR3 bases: TGCAGTACCCCCGGACGGACCAACACTGAAGCTTTCTTT.

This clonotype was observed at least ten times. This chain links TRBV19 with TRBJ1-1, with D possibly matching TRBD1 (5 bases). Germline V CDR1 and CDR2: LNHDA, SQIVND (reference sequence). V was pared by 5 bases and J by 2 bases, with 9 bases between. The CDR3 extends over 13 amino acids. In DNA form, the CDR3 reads TGTGCCAGTAGTCCCGGGACTAACACTGAAGCTTTCTTT. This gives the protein CASSPGTNTEAFF.

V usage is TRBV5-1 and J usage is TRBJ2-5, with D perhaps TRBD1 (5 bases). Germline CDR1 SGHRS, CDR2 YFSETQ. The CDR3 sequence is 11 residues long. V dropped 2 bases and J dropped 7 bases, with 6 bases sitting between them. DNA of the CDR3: TGCGCCAGCAGCTTTCAGGGGACCCAGTACTTC. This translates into CASSFQGTQYF.

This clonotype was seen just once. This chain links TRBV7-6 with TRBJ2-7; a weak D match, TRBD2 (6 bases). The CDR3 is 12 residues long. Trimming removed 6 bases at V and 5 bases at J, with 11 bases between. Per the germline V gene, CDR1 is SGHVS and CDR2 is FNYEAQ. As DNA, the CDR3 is TGTGCCAGCAGTACGGGAGCTAACGAGCAGTACTTC. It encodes CASSTGANEQYF.

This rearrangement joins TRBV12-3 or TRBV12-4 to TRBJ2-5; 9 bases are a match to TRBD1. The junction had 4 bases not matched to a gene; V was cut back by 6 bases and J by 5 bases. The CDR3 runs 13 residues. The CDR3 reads CASSTGTGETQYF. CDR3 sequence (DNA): TGTGCCAGCAGCACCGGGACAGGGGAGACCCAGTACTTC.

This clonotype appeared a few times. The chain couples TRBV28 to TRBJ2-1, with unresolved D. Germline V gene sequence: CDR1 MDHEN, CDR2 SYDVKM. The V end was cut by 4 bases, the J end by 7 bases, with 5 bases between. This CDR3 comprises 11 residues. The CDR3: CASSSPNEQFF. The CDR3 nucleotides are TGTGCCAGCAGTTCGCCTAATGAGCAGTTCTTC.

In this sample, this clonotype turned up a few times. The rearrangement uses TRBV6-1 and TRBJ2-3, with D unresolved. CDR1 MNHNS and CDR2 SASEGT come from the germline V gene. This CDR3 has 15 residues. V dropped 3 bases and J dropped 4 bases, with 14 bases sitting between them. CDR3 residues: CASSDGSGWADTQYF. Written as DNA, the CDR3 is TGTGCCAGCAGTGACGGGTCAGGTTGGGCAGATACGCAGTATTTT.